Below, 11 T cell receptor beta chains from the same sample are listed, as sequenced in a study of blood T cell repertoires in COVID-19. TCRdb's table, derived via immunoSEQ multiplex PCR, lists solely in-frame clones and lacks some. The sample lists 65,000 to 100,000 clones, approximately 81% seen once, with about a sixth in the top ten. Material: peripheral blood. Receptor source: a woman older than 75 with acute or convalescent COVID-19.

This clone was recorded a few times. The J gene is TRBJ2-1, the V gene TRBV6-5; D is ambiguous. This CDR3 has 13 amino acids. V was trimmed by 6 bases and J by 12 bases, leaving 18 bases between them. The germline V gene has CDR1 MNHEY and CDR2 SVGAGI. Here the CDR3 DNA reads TGTGCCAGCAGGCCATCGTTTAGACAAGGGCAGTTCTTC. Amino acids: CASRPSFRQGQFF.

CDR3 in DNA: TGCGCCAGCAGGCTGGAGGGATCATACGATACGCAGTATTTT. It yields the protein CASRLEGSYDTQYF. The rearrangement uses TRBV5-1 and TRBJ2-3; tentative D call: TRBD2 (6 bases). Germline V gene lookup returns CDR1 SGHRS and CDR2 YFSETQ. This CDR3 has 14 amino acids. Trimming left V 5 bases short and J 6 bases short, with 16 bases between.

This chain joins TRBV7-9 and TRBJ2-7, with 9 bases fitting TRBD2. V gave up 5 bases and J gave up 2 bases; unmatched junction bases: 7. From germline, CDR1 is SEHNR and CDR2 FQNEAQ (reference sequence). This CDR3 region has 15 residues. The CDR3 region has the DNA TGTGCCAGCAGCCGGGCAGCGGGGGGCGCCTACGAGCAGTACTTC. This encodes CASSRAAGGAYEQYF. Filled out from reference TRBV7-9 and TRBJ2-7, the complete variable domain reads DTGVSQNPRHKITKRGQNVTFRCDPISEHNRLYWYRQTLGQGPEFLTYFQNEAQLEKSRLLSDRFSAERPKGSFSTLEIQRTEQGDSAMYLCASSRAAGGAYEQYFGPGTRLTVT.

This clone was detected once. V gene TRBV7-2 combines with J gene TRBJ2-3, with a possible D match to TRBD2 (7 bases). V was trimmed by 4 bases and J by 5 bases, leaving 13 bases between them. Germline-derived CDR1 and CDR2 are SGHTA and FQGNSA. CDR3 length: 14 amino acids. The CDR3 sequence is CASSWGGPGDTQYF. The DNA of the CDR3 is TGTGCCAGCAGCTGGGGGGGGCCGGGAGATACGCAGTATTTT. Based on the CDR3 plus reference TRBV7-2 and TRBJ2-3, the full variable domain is GAGVSQSPSNKVTEKGKDVELRCDPISGHTALYWYRQSLGQGLEFLIYFQGNSAPDKSGLPSDRFSAERTGGSVSTLTIQRTQQEDSAVYLCASSWGGPGDTQYFGPGTRLTVL.

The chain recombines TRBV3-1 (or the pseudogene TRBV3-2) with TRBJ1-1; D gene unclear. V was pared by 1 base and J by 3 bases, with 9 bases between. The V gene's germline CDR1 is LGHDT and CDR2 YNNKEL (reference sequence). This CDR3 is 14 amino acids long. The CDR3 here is CASSQAWGDTEAFF. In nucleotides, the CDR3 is TGTGCCAGCAGCCAAGCCTGGGGAGACACTGAAGCTTTCTTT.

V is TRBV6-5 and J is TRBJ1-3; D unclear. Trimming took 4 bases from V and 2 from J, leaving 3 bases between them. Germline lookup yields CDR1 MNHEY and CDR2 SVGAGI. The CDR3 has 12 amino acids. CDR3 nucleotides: TGTGCCAGCAGTTCCACTGGAAACACCATATATTTT. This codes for CASSSTGNTIYF.

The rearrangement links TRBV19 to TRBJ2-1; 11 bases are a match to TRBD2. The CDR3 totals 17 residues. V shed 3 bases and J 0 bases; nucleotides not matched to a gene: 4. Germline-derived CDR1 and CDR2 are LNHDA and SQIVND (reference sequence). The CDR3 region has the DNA TGTGCCAGTAGTATGTTGACTAGCGGGGTCTCCTACAATGAGCAGTTCTTC. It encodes CASSMLTSGVSYNEQFF.

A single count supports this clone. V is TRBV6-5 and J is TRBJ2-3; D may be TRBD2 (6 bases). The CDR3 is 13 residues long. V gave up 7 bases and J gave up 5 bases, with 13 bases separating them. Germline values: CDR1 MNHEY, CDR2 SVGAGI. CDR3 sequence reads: CASISTGGDTQYF. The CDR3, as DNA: TGTGCCAGCATTTCGACCGGGGGAGATACGCAGTATTTT.

The CDR3 nucleotides read TGTGCCAGCAGCGGGGGATTAGCGGGGGACACCGGGGAGCTGTTTTTT. Translation: CASSGGLAGDTGELFF. The chain carries TRBV4-2 and TRBJ2-2; TRBD2 agrees at 9 bases. There are 16 residues in the CDR3. V dropped 5 bases and J dropped 3; count of bases not matched to a gene: 7. The germline V gene has CDR1 LGHNA and CDR2 YNFKEQ.

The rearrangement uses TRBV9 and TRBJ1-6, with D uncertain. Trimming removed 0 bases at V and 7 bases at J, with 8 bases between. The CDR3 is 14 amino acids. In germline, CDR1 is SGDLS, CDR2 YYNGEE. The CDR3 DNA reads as TGTGCCAGCAGCGTAGCCAGGCCCAATTCACCCCTCCACTTT. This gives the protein CASSVARPNSPLHF.

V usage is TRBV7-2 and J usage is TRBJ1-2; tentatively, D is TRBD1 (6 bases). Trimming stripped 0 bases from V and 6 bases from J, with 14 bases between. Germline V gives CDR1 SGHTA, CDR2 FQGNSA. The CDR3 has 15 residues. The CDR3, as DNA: TGTGCCAGCAGCTTAGCGGAACAGGGAAGAGATGGCTACACCTTC. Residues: CASSLAEQGRDGYTF.